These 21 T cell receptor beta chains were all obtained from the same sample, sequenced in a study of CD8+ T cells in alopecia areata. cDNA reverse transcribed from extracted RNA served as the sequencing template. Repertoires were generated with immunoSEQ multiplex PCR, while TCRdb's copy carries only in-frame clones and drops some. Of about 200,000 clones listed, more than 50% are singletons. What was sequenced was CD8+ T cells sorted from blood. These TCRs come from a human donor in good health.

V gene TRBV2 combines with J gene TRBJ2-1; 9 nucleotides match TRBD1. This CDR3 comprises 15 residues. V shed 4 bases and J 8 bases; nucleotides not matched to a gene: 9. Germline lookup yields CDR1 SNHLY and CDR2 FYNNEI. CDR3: CASSVGDREGDEQFF. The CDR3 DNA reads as TGTGCCAGCAGTGTAGGGGACAGGGAAGGCGATGAGCAGTTCTTC.

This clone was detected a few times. For the CDR3, the DNA is TGTGCCGCCTCCAGAGATAGCGGGGTGGCGGGCACCGGGGAGCTGTTTTTT. Its protein is CAASRDSGVAGTGELFF. The rearrangement links TRBV25-1 to TRBJ2-2; 8 nucleotides agree with TRBD2. The CDR3 loop spans 17 amino acids. Trimming at V came to 11 bases and at J to 4 bases, leaving 18 bases not matched to a gene. CDR1 is MGHDK, CDR2 SYGVNS, per germline.

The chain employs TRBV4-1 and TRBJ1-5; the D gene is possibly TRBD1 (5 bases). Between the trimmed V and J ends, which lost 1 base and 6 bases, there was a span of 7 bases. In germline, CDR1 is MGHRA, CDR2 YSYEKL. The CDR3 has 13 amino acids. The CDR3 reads CASSQAGRQPQHF. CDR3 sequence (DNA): TGCGCCAGCAGCCAAGCAGGGCGTCAGCCCCAGCATTTT.

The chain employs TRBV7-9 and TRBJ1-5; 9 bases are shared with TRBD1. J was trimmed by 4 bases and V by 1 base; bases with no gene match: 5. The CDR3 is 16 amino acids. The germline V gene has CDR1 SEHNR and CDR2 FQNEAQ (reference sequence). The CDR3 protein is CASSLVGTGSNQPQHF. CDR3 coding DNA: TGTGCCAGCAGCTTAGTTGGGACAGGGTCGAATCAGCCCCAGCATTTT.

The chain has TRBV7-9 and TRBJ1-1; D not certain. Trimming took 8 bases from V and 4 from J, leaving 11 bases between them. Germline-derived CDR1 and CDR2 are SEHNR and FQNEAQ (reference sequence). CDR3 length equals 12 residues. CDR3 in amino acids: CASLGGSTEAFF. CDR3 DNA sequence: TGTGCCAGCCTCGGTGGAAGCACTGAAGCTTTCTTT.

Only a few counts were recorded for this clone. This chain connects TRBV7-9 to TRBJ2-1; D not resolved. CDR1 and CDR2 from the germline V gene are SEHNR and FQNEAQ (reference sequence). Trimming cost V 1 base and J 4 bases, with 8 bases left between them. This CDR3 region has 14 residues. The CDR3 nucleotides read TGTGCCAGCAGCTTAGGAGGCGGATACAATGAGCAGTTCTTC. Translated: CASSLGGGYNEQFF.

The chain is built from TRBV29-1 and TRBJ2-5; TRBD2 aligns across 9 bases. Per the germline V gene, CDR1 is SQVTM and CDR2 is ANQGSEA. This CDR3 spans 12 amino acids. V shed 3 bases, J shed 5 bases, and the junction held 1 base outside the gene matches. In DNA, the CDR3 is TGCAGCGTTGAGCTAGCGGGGGAGACCCAGTACTTC. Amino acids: CSVELAGETQYF.

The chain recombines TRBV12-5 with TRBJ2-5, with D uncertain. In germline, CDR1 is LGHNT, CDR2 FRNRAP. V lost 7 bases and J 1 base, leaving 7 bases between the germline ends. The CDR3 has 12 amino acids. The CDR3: CASARGQETQYF. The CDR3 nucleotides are TGTGCTAGTGCTCGAGGCCAAGAGACCCAGTACTTC. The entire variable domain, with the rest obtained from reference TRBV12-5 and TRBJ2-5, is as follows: DARVTQTPRHKVTEMGQEVTMRCQPILGHNTVFWYRQTMMQGLELLAYFRNRAPLDDSGMPKDRFSAEMPDATLATLKIQPSEPRDSAVYFCASARGQETQYFGPGTRLLVL.

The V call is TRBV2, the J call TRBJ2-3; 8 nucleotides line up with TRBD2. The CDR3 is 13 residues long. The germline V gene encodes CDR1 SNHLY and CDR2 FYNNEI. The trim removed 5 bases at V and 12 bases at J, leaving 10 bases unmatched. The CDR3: CASSSSGGGPQYF. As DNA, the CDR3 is TGTGCCAGCAGTTCAAGCGGGGGAGGGCCCCAGTATTTT.

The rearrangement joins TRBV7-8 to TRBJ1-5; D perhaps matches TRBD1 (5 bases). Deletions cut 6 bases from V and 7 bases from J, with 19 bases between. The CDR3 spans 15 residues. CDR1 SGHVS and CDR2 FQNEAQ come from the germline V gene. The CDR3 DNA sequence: TGTGCCAGCAGGGAATTGGGGCCGGCGGGGCAGCCCCAGCATTTT. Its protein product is CASRELGPAGQPQHF.

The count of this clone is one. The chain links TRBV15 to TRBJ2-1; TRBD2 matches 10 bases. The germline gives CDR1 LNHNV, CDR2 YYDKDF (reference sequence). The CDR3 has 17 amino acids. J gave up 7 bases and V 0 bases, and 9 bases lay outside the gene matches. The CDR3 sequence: CATSRDRMLAGVNEQFF. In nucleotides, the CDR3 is TGTGCCACCAGCAGAGATCGAATGCTAGCGGGGGTTAATGAGCAGTTCTTC.

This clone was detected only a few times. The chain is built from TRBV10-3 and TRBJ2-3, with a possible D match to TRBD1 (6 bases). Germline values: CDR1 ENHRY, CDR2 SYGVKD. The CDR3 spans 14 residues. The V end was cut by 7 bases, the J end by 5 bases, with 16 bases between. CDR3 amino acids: CAITPEGVLDTQYF. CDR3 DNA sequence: TGTGCCATCACCCCCGAGGGGGTCTTAGATACGCAGTATTTT.

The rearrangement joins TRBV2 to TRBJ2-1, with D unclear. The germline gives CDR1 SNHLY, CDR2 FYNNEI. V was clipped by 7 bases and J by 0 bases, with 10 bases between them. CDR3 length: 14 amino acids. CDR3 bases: TGTGCCAGCAACCCCCAGCACTCCTACAATGAGCAGTTCTTC. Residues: CASNPQHSYNEQFF. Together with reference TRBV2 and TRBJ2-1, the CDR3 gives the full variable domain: EPEVTQTPSHQVTQMGQEVILRCVPISNHLYFYWYRQILGQKVEFLVSFYNNEISEKSEIFDDQFSVERPDGSNFTLKIRSTKLEDSAMYFCASNPQHSYNEQFFGPGTRLTVL.

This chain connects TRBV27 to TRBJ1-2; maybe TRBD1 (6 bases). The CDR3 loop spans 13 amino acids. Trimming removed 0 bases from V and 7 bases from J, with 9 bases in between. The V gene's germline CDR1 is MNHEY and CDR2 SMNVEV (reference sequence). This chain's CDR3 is CASSLSRGGGYTF. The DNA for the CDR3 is TGTGCCAGCAGTTTATCAAGAGGGGGTGGCTACACCTTC.

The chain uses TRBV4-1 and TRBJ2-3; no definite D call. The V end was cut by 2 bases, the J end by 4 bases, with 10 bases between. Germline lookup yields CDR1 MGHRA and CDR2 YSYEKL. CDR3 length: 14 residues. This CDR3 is CASSQTLRADTQYF. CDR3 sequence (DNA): TGCGCCAGCAGCCAAACACTCCGGGCAGATACGCAGTATTTT.

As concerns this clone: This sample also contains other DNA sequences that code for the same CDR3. The CDR3 protein is CASSSGSYEQYF. The CDR3 coding sequence is TGTGCCAGCAGTTCGGGGAGCTACGAGCAGTACTTC. The V gene is TRBV27, the J gene TRBJ2-7; tentatively, D is TRBD2 (5 bases). This CDR3 has 12 residues. Germline CDR1 and CDR2: MNHEY and SMNVEV (reference sequence). V was clipped by 4 bases and J by 3 bases, with 7 bases between them.

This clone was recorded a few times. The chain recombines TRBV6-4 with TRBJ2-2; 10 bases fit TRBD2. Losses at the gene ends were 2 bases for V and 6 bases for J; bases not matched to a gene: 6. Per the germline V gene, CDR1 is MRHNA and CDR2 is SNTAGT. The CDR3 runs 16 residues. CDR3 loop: CASSDRASGGSGELFF. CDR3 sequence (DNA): TGTGCCAGCAGTGACAGAGCTAGCGGGGGTTCCGGGGAGCTGTTTTTT.

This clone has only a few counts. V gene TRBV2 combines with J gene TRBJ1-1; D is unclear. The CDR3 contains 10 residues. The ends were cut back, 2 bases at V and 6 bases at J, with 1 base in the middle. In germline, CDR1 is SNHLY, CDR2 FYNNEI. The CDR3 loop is CASSESEAFF. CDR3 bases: TGTGCCAGCAGTGAATCTGAAGCTTTCTTT. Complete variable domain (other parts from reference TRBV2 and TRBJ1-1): EPEVTQTPSHQVTQMGQEVILRCVPISNHLYFYWYRQILGQKVEFLVSFYNNEISEKSEIFDDQFSVERPDGSNFTLKIRSTKLEDSAMYFCASSESEAFFGQGTRLTVV.

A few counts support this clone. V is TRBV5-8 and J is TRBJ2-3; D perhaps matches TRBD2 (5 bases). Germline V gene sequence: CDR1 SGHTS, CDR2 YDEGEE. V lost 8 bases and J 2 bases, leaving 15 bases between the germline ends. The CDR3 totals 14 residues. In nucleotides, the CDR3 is TGTGCCAGTAGTTACCGAGGGTACACAGATACGCAGTATTTT. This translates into CASSYRGYTDTQYF.

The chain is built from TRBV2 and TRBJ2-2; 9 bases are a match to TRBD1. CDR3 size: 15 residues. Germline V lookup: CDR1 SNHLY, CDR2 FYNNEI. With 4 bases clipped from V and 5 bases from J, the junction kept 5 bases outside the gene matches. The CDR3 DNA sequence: TGTGCCAGCAGTGCGGGGACAGGGCTGACCGGGGAGCTGTTTTTT. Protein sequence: CASSAGTGLTGELFF.

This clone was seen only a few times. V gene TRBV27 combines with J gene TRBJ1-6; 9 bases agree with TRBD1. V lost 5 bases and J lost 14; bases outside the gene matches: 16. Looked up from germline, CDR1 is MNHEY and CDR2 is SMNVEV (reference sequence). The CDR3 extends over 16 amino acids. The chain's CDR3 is CASSPSAGTGWIALHF. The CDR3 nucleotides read TGTGCCAGCAGTCCATCGGCGGGGACAGGGTGGATTGCCCTCCACTTT.